The next 20 T cell receptor beta chains were all read from a single sample in a study of cytotoxic CD8 clonotypes in ibrutinib-treated CLL. Assay used: immunoSEQ multiplex PCR; TCRdb lists only in-frame clones, some missing. The repertoire holds some 140,000 clones, with about 91% as singletons. Sequenced material: PBMCs, taken after 12 months of ibrutinib treatment. The receptors come from a human donor with chronic lymphocytic leukemia.

The CDR3 is CASGIDGEYGYTF. DNA of the CDR3: TGTGCCAGCGGGATCGATGGGGAATATGGCTACACCTTC. This chain links TRBV2 with TRBJ1-2; no firm D call. The germline V gene encodes CDR1 SNHLY and CDR2 FYNNEI. CDR3 size: 13 residues. The V gene lost 8 bases and the J gene lost 5 bases, with 15 bases spanning the gap. Together with reference TRBV2 and TRBJ1-2, the CDR3 gives the full variable domain: EPEVTQTPSHQVTQMGQEVILRCVPISNHLYFYWYRQILGQKVEFLVSFYNNEISEKSEIFDDQFSVERPDGSNFTLKIRSTKLEDSAMYFCASGIDGEYGYTFGSGTRLTVV.

The J gene is TRBJ1-1, the V gene TRBV6-6; 8 nucleotides match TRBD1. Germline assignment: CDR1 MNHNY and CDR2 SVGAGI (reference sequence). CDR3 size: 15 residues. V was clipped by 6 bases and J by 6 bases; unmatched bases: 12. DNA for the CDR3: TGTGCCAGCAGCCGGACCCGCCAGGGGGCATCTGAAGCTTTCTTT. Translated, it gives CASSRTRQGASEAFF.

CDR3: CASSLKRSLAGGPGTDTQYF. The CDR3 bases are TGCGCCAGCAGCTTGAAAAGGAGTCTAGCGGGAGGGCCCGGCACAGATACGCAGTATTTT. This chain links TRBV5-1 with TRBJ2-3; 12 bases are shared with TRBD2. Germline V gene sequence: CDR1 SGHRS, CDR2 YFSETQ. V lost 1 base and J lost 1; bases outside the gene matches: 13. CDR3 length: 20 amino acids. Supplemented by reference TRBV5-1 and TRBJ2-3, the full variable domain reads KAGVTQTPRYLIKTRGQQVTLSCSPISGHRSVSWYQQTPGQGLQFLFEYFSETQRNKGNFPGRFSGRQFSNSRSEMNVSTLELGDSALYLCASSLKRSLAGGPGTDTQYFGPGTRLTVL.

The chain recombines TRBV19 with TRBJ1-5; D may be TRBD1 (5 bases). The V gene's germline CDR1 is LNHDA and CDR2 SQIVND (reference sequence). V shed 10 bases and J shed 9 bases, with 16 bases lying between them. The CDR3 is made up of 12 amino acids. The CDR3 here is CATTQGTRPQHF. CDR3 in DNA: TGTGCCACCACCCAGGGTACGCGGCCCCAGCATTTT.

The rearrangement links TRBV19 to TRBJ1-5; 9 nucleotides agree with TRBD1. The CDR3 extends over 14 amino acids. V was pared by 3 bases and J by 4 bases, with 1 base of the junction left unmatched. Germline V lookup: CDR1 LNHDA, CDR2 SQIVND (reference sequence). As DNA, the CDR3 is TGTGCCAGTAGTATGACAGGGGGTAATCAGCCCCAGCATTTT. It yields the protein CASSMTGGNQPQHF.

The rearrangement joins TRBV28 to TRBJ1-2; D not certain. The V and J ends lost 11 bases and 5 bases respectively, with 15 bases between them. Germline V CDR1 and CDR2: MDHEN, SYDVKM. The CDR3 length is 12 residues. CDR3 DNA sequence: TGTGCCTCCGTTTCACCGCCGTATGGCTACACCTTC. Translating it yields CASVSPPYGYTF.

V and J are TRBV18 and TRBJ2-4; D uncertain. Germline loops: CDR1 KGHSH, CDR2 LQKENI. The CDR3 has 16 amino acids. V lost 0 bases and J 5 bases, leaving 14 bases between the germline ends. The CDR3 loop is CASSPPSGVEENIQYF. DNA for the CDR3: TGTGCCAGCTCACCACCGAGTGGCGTAGAAGAAAACATTCAGTACTTC.

This CDR3 is CASSLTGDPYNEQFF. CDR3 bases: TGTGCCAGCAGCCTGACAGGGGACCCCTACAATGAGCAGTTCTTC. This chain links TRBV11-3 with TRBJ2-1, with TRBD1 matching over 8 bases. The CDR3 spans 15 residues. Germline assignment: CDR1 SGHNT and CDR2 YENEEA. With V trimmed by 5 bases and J by 2 bases, 5 bases remained unmatched. Complete variable domain (other parts from reference TRBV11-3 and TRBJ2-1): EAGVVQSPRYKIIEKKQPVAFWCNPISGHNTLYWYLQNLGQGPELLIRYENEEAVDDSQLPKDRFSAERLKGVDSTLKIQPAELGDSAVYLCASSLTGDPYNEQFFGPGTRLTVL.

With regard to this clone: Given the absence of the conserved phenylalanine or tryptophan at the CDR3 end, a read error is likely. The limits of the CDR3 on the DNA are not certain, so only TCRdb's listed CDR3 is given. The V call is TRBV28, the J call TRBJ2-3; no DNA check was done on the table's D call, TRBD2. Germline V gives CDR1 MDHEN, CDR2 SYDVKM. The CDR3 contains 14 residues when both ends are counted. The CDR3 spells CASSLILSSGTLYL.

The chain's CDR3 is CASSPSTEFGGYGYTF. The CDR3 nucleotides read TGTGCCAGCTCACCAAGCACCGAGTTTGGTGGCTATGGCTACACCTTC. This chain joins TRBV18 and TRBJ1-2; no clear D gene. Germline assignment: CDR1 KGHSH and CDR2 LQKENI. The V and J ends lost 2 bases and 4 bases respectively, with 17 bases between them. There are 16 residues in the CDR3.

The chain combines TRBV7-9 with TRBJ2-7, with a possible D match to TRBD2 (5 bases). V was cut by 2 bases and J by 3 bases, with 14 bases left in between. The CDR3 has 15 residues. CDR1 is SEHNR and CDR2 is FQNEAQ in the germline V gene (reference sequence). The CDR3 DNA reads TGTGCCAGCAGCTTACAACTGGCAGGAGGCTACGAGCAGTACTTC. This encodes CASSLQLAGGYEQYF. The full variable domain, completed using reference TRBV7-9 and TRBJ2-7, is DTGVSQNPRHKITKRGQNVTFRCDPISEHNRLYWYRQTLGQGPEFLTYFQNEAQLEKSRLLSDRFSAERPKGSFSTLEIQRTEQGDSAMYLCASSLQLAGGYEQYFGPGTRLTVT.

Here the CDR3 reads CASSPAPDQPQHF. In DNA form, the CDR3 reads TGTGCCAGCAGCCCAGCCCCTGATCAGCCCCAGCATTTT. The chain recombines TRBV13 with TRBJ1-5; D is uncertain. Per the germline V gene, CDR1 is PRHDT and CDR2 is FYEKMQ (reference sequence). This CDR3 has 13 amino acids. V was trimmed by 5 bases and J by 5 bases, leaving 10 bases between them.

The chain employs TRBV29-1 and TRBJ2-6; D remains unclear. Germline V lookup: CDR1 SQVTM, CDR2 ANQGSEA. Trimming left V 3 bases short and J 2 bases short, with 11 bases between. CDR3 length: 15 residues. The CDR3 protein is CSVEGLVAGANVLTF. CDR3 nucleotides: TGCAGCGTTGAGGGGTTGGTGGCTGGGGCCAACGTCCTGACTTTC.

The CDR3 nucleotides read TGTGCCAGCAGCCAAGGTGGGGGCTCTGGGGCCAACGTCCTGACTTTC. Translation gives CASSQGGGSGANVLTF. The chain employs TRBV4-2 and TRBJ2-6; D may match TRBD1 or TRBD2 (5 bases each). The germline CDR1 and CDR2 sequences are LGHNA and YNFKEQ. The CDR3 covers 16 residues. Trimming left V 1 base short and J 0 bases short, with 7 bases between.

The chain combines TRBV4-3 with TRBJ2-5; D is unresolved. Germline loops: CDR1 LGHNA, CDR2 YSLEER. CDR3 length: 15 residues. Between the trimmed V and J ends, which lost 0 bases and 1 base, there was a span of 9 bases. The CDR3 DNA follows: TGCGCCAGCAGCCAAGAGGGCAGGCCCCAAGAGACCCAGTACTTC. It yields the protein CASSQEGRPQETQYF.

The table lists this clone with a few counts. The V call is TRBV27, the J call TRBJ2-7; 8 bases map to TRBD1. In germline, CDR1 is MNHEY, CDR2 SMNVEV (reference sequence). Trimming at V came to 6 bases and at J to 4 bases, leaving 11 bases not matched to a gene. CDR3 length: 15 residues. The CDR3, as DNA: TGTGCCAGCAGATCTTCACCGGGACAGGCGTACGAGCAGTACTTC. It is translated as CASRSSPGQAYEQYF.

The chain employs TRBV7-9 and TRBJ1-5, with D possibly TRBD1 on 6 matching bases. CDR3 length equals 12 residues. Germline-derived CDR1 and CDR2 are SEHNR and FQNEAQ (reference sequence). With 7 bases removed from V and 6 bases from J, the gap between germline ends came to 10 bases. The CDR3, as DNA: TGTGCCAGCACCAGAGGGGGTCAGCCCCAGCATTTT. Its translation is CASTRGGQPQHF. The whole variable domain, filled in from reference TRBV7-9 and TRBJ1-5, reads DTGVSQNPRHKITKRGQNVTFRCDPISEHNRLYWYRQTLGQGPEFLTYFQNEAQLEKSRLLSDRFSAERPKGSFSTLEIQRTEQGDSAMYLCASTRGGQPQHFGDGTRLSIL.

The rearrangement links TRBV2 to TRBJ1-5, with D uncertain. Germline loops: CDR1 SNHLY, CDR2 FYNNEI. This CDR3 region has 14 residues. V was pared by 2 bases and J by 4 bases, with 9 bases between. CDR3 nucleotides: TGTGCCAGCAGTGAACGAGACAAAAATCAGCCCCAGCATTTT. Protein sequence: CASSERDKNQPQHF.

The CDR3 DNA reads as TGTGCCAGCAGCCTCCCGAGGGTCAATGAGCAGTTCTTC. It codes for CASSLPRVNEQFF. The chain has TRBV7-3 and TRBJ2-1, with D maybe TRBD2 (5 bases). Trimming stripped 5 bases from V and 6 bases from J, with 11 bases between. Germline V gene data show CDR1 as SGHTA and CDR2 as FQGTGA. This CDR3 contains 13 residues. The full variable domain, in which reference TRBV7-3 and TRBJ2-1 provide the parts outside the CDR3, is GAGVSQTPSNKVTEKGKYVELRCDPISGHTALYWYRQSLGQGPEFLIYFQGTGAADDSGLPNDRFFAVRPEGSVSTLKIQRTERGDSAVYLCASSLPRVNEQFFGPGTRLTVL.

The CDR3 is CASSPPVSAGYGYTF. DNA for the CDR3: TGTGCCAGCAGCCCCCCGGTATCGGCTGGCTATGGCTACACCTTC. The V and J genes are TRBV14 and TRBJ1-2; D is unclear. There are 15 residues in the CDR3. V was pared by 4 bases and J by 4 bases, with 16 bases between. CDR1 and CDR2 from the germline V gene are SGHDN and FVKESK.